The 14 T cell receptor beta chains presented below share a single source sample, sequenced in a study of T cell responses to AZD1222 COVID-19 vaccine. Generated by immunoSEQ multiplex PCR, the TCRdb table keeps only in-frame clones and is missing some. The sample consists of 150,000 to 200,000 clones, just under 90% of them appearing once. The sample here was peripheral blood, taken 28 days after the second dose of the MenACWY control vaccine. These receptors were collected from an adult who received the MenACWY meningococcal vaccine as a control.

This chain connects TRBV10-3 to TRBJ1-5, with D perhaps matching TRBD1 (5 bases). The V and J ends lost 0 bases and 7 bases respectively, with 10 bases between them. The CDR3 length is 14 residues. CDR1 ENHRY and CDR2 SYGVKD come from the germline V gene. CDR3 DNA sequence: TGTGCCATCAGTGAGTCCGGAGGGGCCCAGCCCCAGCATTTT. As protein: CAISESGGAQPQHF.

The V and J genes are TRBV10-2 and TRBJ1-6; D is possibly TRBD1 (5 bases). The CDR3 covers 15 residues. Trimming left V 3 bases short and J 9 bases short, with 15 bases between. Germline V lookup: CDR1 WSHSY, CDR2 SAAADI. This CDR3 reads CASSDGGISSSPLHF. The CDR3 region has the DNA TGCGCCAGCAGTGATGGGGGGATTTCCAGTTCACCCCTCCACTTT.

The chain recombines TRBV7-2 with TRBJ1-1; D ambiguous. Germline V gene data show CDR1 as SGHTA and CDR2 as FQGNSA. CDR3 length: 15 residues. The V end was cut by 1 base, the J end by 5 bases, with 14 bases between. CDR3 DNA: TGTGCCAGCAGCTTAGTTTTAGAGGGTTGGACTGAAGCTTTCTTT. Translation: CASSLVLEGWTEAFF.

In this sample, this clone turned up once. J is TRBJ2-1 and V is TRBV11-3; 10 nucleotides line up with TRBD2. This CDR3 region has 15 residues. Germline CDR1 reads SGHNT; CDR2 reads YENEEA. Trimming took 1 base from V and 10 from J; bases not matched to a gene: 7. The CDR3, as DNA: TGTGCCAGCAGCTTAGGGCTAGCGGGAGCGGAGGAGCAGTTCTTC. Translating it yields CASSLGLAGAEEQFF.

The J gene is TRBJ2-5, the V gene TRBV4-1; TRBD1 matches at 8 bases. Trimming took 4 bases from V and 4 from J; bases not matched to a gene: 5. This CDR3 comprises 14 residues. Germline V gene lookup returns CDR1 MGHRA and CDR2 YSYEKL. CDR3 DNA sequence: TGCGCCAGCAGCCTCGGGACAGGTATAGAGACCCAGTACTTC. Translation: CASSLGTGIETQYF.

The V call is TRBV5-4, the J call TRBJ2-7; no definite D call. The germline CDR1 and CDR2 sequences are SGHNT and YYREEE (reference sequence). CDR3 length: 15 amino acids. V dropped 4 bases and J dropped 6 bases, with 20 bases sitting between them. The CDR3 DNA is TGTGCCAGCAGCCCTTCAAGGAATTTGCCCTCCGAGCAGTACTTC. Protein: CASSPSRNLPSEQYF.

CDR3 DNA sequence: TGTGCCAGCAGTTACAACAGGGTGTGGTACGAGCAGTACTTC. It translates to CASSYNRVWYEQYF. The genes are TRBV6-5 and TRBJ2-7; perhaps TRBD1 as D (6 bases). The V end was cut by 2 bases, the J end by 4 bases, with 12 bases between. Germline loops: CDR1 MNHEY, CDR2 SVGAGI. The CDR3 runs 14 residues.

The sample holds one count of this clone. The V call is TRBV12-3 or TRBV12-4, the J call TRBJ2-5; D is unresolved. CDR3 size: 11 residues. Trimming pared 6 bases from V and 7 bases from J, leaving 9 bases between. The CDR3 here is CASSLWGTQYF. CDR3 DNA: TGTGCCAGCAGCCTTTGGGGGACCCAGTACTTC.

This clone was recorded once. This chain connects TRBV20-1 to TRBJ2-7; no clear D gene. CDR3 length: 12 residues. V lost 3 bases and J lost 5, with 11 bases in between. Looked up from germline, CDR1 is DFQATT and CDR2 is SNEGSKA (reference sequence). The CDR3 sequence is CSASSRQHEQYF. In DNA, the CDR3 is TGCAGTGCTAGTAGTCGACAACACGAGCAGTACTTC.

The chain couples TRBV5-1 to TRBJ1-6; D unresolved. This CDR3 contains 12 residues. In germline, CDR1 is SGHRS, CDR2 YFSETQ. Trimming shortened V by 2 bases and J by 12 bases, and 9 bases separated the two germline ends. The CDR3 here is CASSFPIVPLHF. The DNA of the CDR3 is TGCGCCAGCAGCTTTCCCATCGTACCCCTCCACTTT.

The J gene is TRBJ2-7, the V gene TRBV3-1 (or the pseudogene TRBV3-2); 9 bases match TRBD2. V was pared by 1 base and J by 6 bases, with 7 bases of the junction left unmatched. CDR3 length equals 15 residues. Per the germline V gene, CDR1 is LGHDT and CDR2 is YNNKEL (reference sequence). The CDR3, as DNA: TGTGCCAGCAGCCAAGGGGGACTAGCCCCCCGCGAGCAGTACTTC. Amino acids: CASSQGGLAPREQYF.

This chain connects TRBV19 to TRBJ1-5; tentative D call: TRBD1 (6 bases). Trimming left V 5 bases short and J 8 bases short, with 13 bases between. Per germline, CDR1 LNHDA and CDR2 SQIVND (reference sequence). This CDR3 spans 13 amino acids. The chain's CDR3 is CASSPTGWEPQHF. For the CDR3, the DNA is TGTGCCAGTAGTCCGACAGGATGGGAGCCCCAGCATTTT. Drawing the rest from reference TRBV19 and TRBJ1-5, the complete variable domain is DGGITQSPKYLFRKEGQNVTLSCEQNLNHDAMYWYRQDPGQGLRLIYYSQIVNDFQKGDIAEGYSVSREKKESFPLTVTSAQKNPTAFYLCASSPTGWEPQHFGDGTRLSIL.

The chain combines TRBV27 with TRBJ1-4, with 11 positions matching TRBD1. V was pared by 3 bases and J by 4 bases, with 7 bases of the junction left unmatched. The CDR3 sequence is 17 residues long. Germline CDR1 MNHEY, CDR2 SMNVEV (reference sequence). CDR3 DNA sequence: TGTGCCAGCAGTTTCAATGGACAGGGGGCAGGTAATGAAAAACTGTTTTTT. Translating it yields CASSFNGQGAGNEKLFF. Filled out from reference TRBV27 and TRBJ1-4, the complete variable domain reads EAQVTQNPRYLITVTGKKLTVTCSQNMNHEYMSWYRQDPGLGLRQIYYSMNVEVTDKGDVPEGYKVSRKEKRNFPLILESPSPNQTSLYFCASSFNGQGAGNEKLFFGSGTQLSVL.

This clone was counted between two and nine times. The gene calls are TRBV28 and TRBJ2-7; perhaps TRBD2 as D (6 bases). Trimming removed 3 bases from V and 4 bases from J, with 13 bases in between. The CDR3 is made up of 14 amino acids. The germline V gene has CDR1 MDHEN and CDR2 SYDVKM. The CDR3 loop is CASSLAGSVYEQYF. The CDR3 nucleotides read TGTGCCAGCAGTTTGGCCGGGAGTGTTTACGAGCAGTACTTC.